This TCR beta chain was found in a study of shared clonotypes between healthy human individuals. Study-wide results and caveats: The authors sampled blood alone, and tissue repertoires likely differ.

On this clone itself: What it recognizes is unknown.

Germline values: CDR1 WNHNN, CDR2 SYGVQD (reference sequence). The V segment lost 6 bases and the J segment 8 bases; nucleotides outside the gene matches: 9. This CDR3 has 14 residues. In replicate PCRs of sorted subsets, about 200 ng DNA, about 30,000 T cell genomes, was used. The data were produced by immunoSEQ multiplex PCR, yet TCRdb's version contains in-frame clones alone and is incomplete. The sample shows about 2.4 million clones, more than 90% of them seen only once. The source is a young man in good health. The specimen was naive CD4+ T cells sorted from blood. Subset described: CD45RA+ positively selected. The rearrangement joins TRBV10-1 to TRBJ1-4; 7 nucleotides align to TRBD1. The CDR3 DNA reads TGCGCCAGCAGCGAGACAGGGTTGGCCGAAAAACTGTTTTTT. It codes for CASSETGLAEKLFF.